The 5 T cell receptor beta chains below were found in one sample sequenced in a study of cytomegalovirus exposure and HLA in healthy donors. This PCR relied on a set of 60 Vbeta primers and 13 Jbeta primers. Sequencing used immunoSEQ multiplex PCR; TCRdb keeps in-frame clones, though not all of them. Of about 120,000 clones detected, over 60% appear once; the ten largest clones hold around 2.9%. The sample consisted of PBMCs. The receptors stem from a woman aged 55-70 years in good health and CMV-seropositive.

The chain uses TRBV28 and TRBJ2-7, with 7 bases matching TRBD1. With 6 bases clipped from V and 5 bases from J, the junction kept 7 bases outside the gene matches. The CDR3 is 13 amino acids. Germline V gene data show CDR1 as MDHEN and CDR2 as SYDVKM. CDR3 in amino acids: CASSPTGVNEQYF. As DNA, the CDR3 is TGTGCCAGCAGCCCCACAGGGGTAAACGAGCAGTACTTC. Full variable domain (missing parts from reference TRBV28 and TRBJ2-7): DVKVTQSSRYLVKRTGEKVFLECVQDMDHENMFWYRQDPGLGLRLIYFSYDVKMKEKGDIPEGYSVSREKKERFSLILESASTNQTSMYLCASSPTGVNEQYFGPGTRLTVT.

The chain links TRBV7-3 to TRBJ2-1; TRBD1 matches 7 bases. This CDR3 is 15 amino acids long. With 5 bases clipped from V and 6 bases from J, the junction kept 10 bases outside the gene matches. The germline V gene has CDR1 SGHTA and CDR2 FQGTGA. The CDR3 loop is CASSPGQYPRNEQFF. The DNA of the CDR3 is TGTGCCAGCAGCCCGGGACAGTACCCTCGCAATGAGCAGTTCTTC.

The chain uses TRBV19 and TRBJ2-7; 8 nucleotides align to TRBD1. Germline assignment: CDR1 LNHDA and CDR2 SQIVND (reference sequence). The CDR3 spans 11 residues. V lost 9 bases, J lost 4 bases, and 2 bases stayed unmatched. The chain's CDR3 is CASGTGYEQYF. CDR3 in DNA: TGTGCCAGCGGGACAGGATACGAGCAGTACTTC.

This clone appeared a few times. V usage is TRBV4-1 and J usage is TRBJ2-6, with 8 positions matching TRBD1. CDR1 MGHRA and CDR2 YSYEKL come from the germline V gene. Unmatched junction bases numbered 8, after V lost 4 bases and J lost 0 bases. The CDR3 length is 18 residues. The DNA of the CDR3 is TGCGCCAGCAGCCTAAGACAGGGGTTGATCTCTGGGGCCAACGTCCTGACTTTC. This encodes CASSLRQGLISGANVLTF.

The sample holds one count of this clone. The chain recombines TRBV19 with TRBJ1-6, with a possible D match to TRBD1 (5 bases). Per germline, CDR1 LNHDA and CDR2 SQIVND (reference sequence). This CDR3 spans 14 amino acids. The germline V and J ends were trimmed by 7 bases and 8 bases, with 15 bases remaining between them. The CDR3 region is CASTMGGTHSPLHF. CDR3 nucleotides: TGTGCCAGTACCATGGGGGGGACCCATTCACCCCTCCACTTT.